These 11 T cell receptor beta chains were sequenced from one sample in a study of blood T cell repertoires in COVID-19. Profiling relied on immunoSEQ multiplex PCR, and the TCRdb table lists in-frame clones only, not all of them. The data hold approximately 120,000 clones, with 81% observed a single time. Specimen: peripheral blood. The receptor source for this set is a woman aged 45-59 years with acute or convalescent COVID-19.

The chain recombines TRBV5-1 with TRBJ1-5; D ambiguous. The germline V gene has CDR1 SGHRS and CDR2 YFSETQ. There are 15 residues in the CDR3. The V end was cut by 0 bases, the J end by 2 bases, with 9 bases between. CDR3 protein: CASSLESGRNQPQHF. CDR3 nucleotides: TGCGCCAGCAGCTTGGAATCAGGTCGCAATCAGCCCCAGCATTTT.

V usage is TRBV29-1 and J usage is TRBJ1-2; D remains ambiguous. Trimming removed 1 base from V and 8 bases from J, with 11 bases in between. Per the germline V gene, CDR1 is SQVTM and CDR2 is ANQGSEA. This CDR3 has 12 residues. The CDR3 here is CSVEVAQRGYTF. DNA of the CDR3: TGCAGCGTTGAAGTGGCGCAGCGCGGCTACACCTTC.

The V gene is TRBV7-3, the J gene TRBJ1-6, with TRBD1 matching 9 bases. Per the germline V gene, CDR1 is SGHTA and CDR2 is FQGTGA. V trimming: 1 base; J trimming: 9 bases; junction bases outside the gene matches: 7. The CDR3 is 16 amino acids. CDR3 in amino acids: CASSLMGQGSSSPLHF. CDR3 DNA sequence: TGTGCCAGCAGCTTAATGGGACAGGGAAGTAGTTCACCCCTCCACTTT.

CDR3 DNA sequence: TGCGCCAGCAGCCAAGACCCCCGGAGCTCCTACAATGAGCAGTTCTTC. It codes for CASSQDPRSSYNEQFF. The V call is TRBV4-1, the J call TRBJ2-1; D not certain. V was trimmed by 0 bases and J by 0 bases, leaving 9 bases between them. The CDR3 totals 16 residues. The V gene's germline CDR1 is MGHRA and CDR2 YSYEKL.

The rearrangement uses TRBV18 and TRBJ2-7; D is uncertain. Germline lookup yields CDR1 KGHSH and CDR2 LQKENI. CDR3 length: 11 residues. V lost 3 bases to trimming and J lost 7 bases, with 7 bases between them. The CDR3 DNA reads TGTGCCAGCTCACCTTCGAGGGAGCAGTACTTC. Translating it yields CASSPSREQYF.

The chain recombines TRBV4-2 with TRBJ1-3; unclear D gene. Germline assignment: CDR1 LGHNA and CDR2 YNFKEQ. This CDR3 is built from 15 residues. The germline V and J ends were trimmed by 0 bases and 3 bases, with 9 bases remaining between them. CDR3 in amino acids: CASSQERVNGNTIYF. In nucleotides, the CDR3 is TGTGCCAGCAGCCAAGAGAGGGTAAATGGAAACACCATATATTTT.

The chain is built from TRBV10-3 and TRBJ1-2, with 7 positions matching TRBD1. This CDR3 comprises 13 residues. CDR1 and CDR2 from the germline V gene are ENHRY and SYGVKD. V was clipped by 3 bases and J by 6 bases; unmatched bases: 4. In DNA, the CDR3 is TGTGCCATCAGTGATGGGACAGTTGATGGCTACACCTTC. This translates into CAISDGTVDGYTF.

This clone was counted between two and nine times. The same CDR3 can be traced to other DNA sequences in this sample. The rearrangement links TRBV19 to TRBJ1-5, with 8 nucleotides matching TRBD1. CDR3 length: 13 amino acids. The J segment lost 6 bases and the V segment lost 6 bases, leaving 4 bases of the junction unmatched. Germline V gene data show CDR1 as LNHDA and CDR2 as SQIVND (reference sequence). The chain's CDR3 is CASSQDRVQPQHF. Written as DNA, the CDR3 is TGTGCCAGTAGCCAGGACAGGGTTCAGCCCCAGCATTTT.

The chain employs TRBV14 and TRBJ2-1, with 9 bases identical to TRBD2. Germline lookup yields CDR1 SGHDN and CDR2 FVKESK. This CDR3 is built from 13 residues. V lost 7 bases and J lost 6; bases outside the gene matches: 4. CDR3 amino acids: CASTSGTSNEQFF. The CDR3 DNA follows: TGTGCCAGCACTAGCGGGACTAGCAATGAGCAGTTCTTC.

The CDR3 spells CASSLDRGSYGYTF. CDR3 coding DNA: TGTGCCAGCAGTTTAGACAGGGGAAGCTATGGCTACACCTTC. The V and J genes are TRBV27 and TRBJ1-2; 8 nucleotides agree with TRBD1. J gave up 4 bases and V 2 bases, and 3 bases lay outside the gene matches. The CDR3 is 14 amino acids. Germline V lookup: CDR1 MNHEY, CDR2 SMNVEV (reference sequence).

The chain links TRBV15 to TRBJ2-1, with 13 bases matching TRBD2. Germline CDR1 is LNHNV and CDR2 is YYDKDF (reference sequence). The V segment lost 2 bases and the J segment 7 bases; nucleotides outside the gene matches: 8. The CDR3 runs 17 residues. This CDR3 reads CATSRTRTSGGRNEQFF. In DNA, the CDR3 is TGTGCCACCAGCAGAACTCGGACTAGCGGGGGTAGAAATGAGCAGTTCTTC.